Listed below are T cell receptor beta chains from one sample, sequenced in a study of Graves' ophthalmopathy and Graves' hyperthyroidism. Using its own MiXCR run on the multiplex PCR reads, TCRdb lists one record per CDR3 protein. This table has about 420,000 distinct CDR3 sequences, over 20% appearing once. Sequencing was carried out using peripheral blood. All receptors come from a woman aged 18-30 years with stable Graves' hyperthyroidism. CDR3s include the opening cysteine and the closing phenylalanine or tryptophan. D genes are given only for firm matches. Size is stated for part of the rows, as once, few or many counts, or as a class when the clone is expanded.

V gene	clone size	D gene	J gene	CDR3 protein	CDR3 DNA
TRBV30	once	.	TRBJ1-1	CAWTRRPQNTEAFF	TGTGCCTGGACTCGGCGACCGCAGAACACTGAAGCTTTCTTT
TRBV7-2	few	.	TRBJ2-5	CASSLAGASQETQYF	TGTGCCAGCAGCTTAGCGGGAGCCAGCCAAGAGACCCAGTACTTC
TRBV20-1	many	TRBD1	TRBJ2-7	CSAREGQISYEQYF	TGCAGTGCTAGAGAGGGACAGATTTCCTACGAGCAGTACTTC
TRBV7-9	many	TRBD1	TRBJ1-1	CASSLLVGQARRYF	TGTGCCAGCAGCTTACTCGTCGGACAGGCCAGGCGCTACTTT
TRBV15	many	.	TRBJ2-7	CATSRDGGSLSYEQYF	TGTGCCACCAGCAGAGATGGCGGGTCTCTCTCCTACGAGCAGTACTTC
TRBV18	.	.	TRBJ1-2	CASSGIRDYGYTF	TGTGCCAGCTCAGGGATTAGGGACTATGGCTACACCTTC
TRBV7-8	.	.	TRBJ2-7	CASRRTGRDEQYF	TGTGCCAGCAGAAGGACAGGGAGGGACGAGCAGTACTTC
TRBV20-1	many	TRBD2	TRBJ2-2	CSARSSGRANTGELFF	TGCAGTGCTAGATCGAGCGGGAGGGCGAACACCGGGGAGCTGTTTTTT
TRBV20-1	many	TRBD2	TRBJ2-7	CSATGIAGVTSSYEQYF	TGCAGTGCTACCGGGATAGCGGGCGTTACGAGCTCCTACGAGCAGTACTTC
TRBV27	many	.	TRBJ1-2	CASSPWASTSGGYTF	TGTGCCAGCAGTCCCTGGGCGTCCACATCGGGGGGCTACACCTTC
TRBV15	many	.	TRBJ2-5	CATSRDLARQETQYF	TGTGCCACCAGCAGAGACCTTGCCCGACAAGAGACCCAGTACTTC
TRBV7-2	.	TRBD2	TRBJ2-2	CASSLARGRSTGELFF	TGTGCCAGCAGCTTAGCTCGCGGGAGGTCTACCGGGGAGCTGTTTTTT
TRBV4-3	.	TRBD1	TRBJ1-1	CASSNRQGITEAFF	TGCGCCAGCAGCAACCGACAGGGGATCACTGAAGCTTTCTTT
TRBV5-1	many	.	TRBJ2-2	CASSLEHTGELFF	TGCGCCAGCAGCTTGGAACATACCGGGGAGCTGTTTTTT
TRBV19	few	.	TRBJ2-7	CASSIGGVRSAYEQYF	TGTGCCAGTAGTATAGGAGGGGTAAGATCAGCCTACGAGCAGTACTTC
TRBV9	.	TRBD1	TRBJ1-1	CASSSPQGAEAFF	TGTGCCAGCAGCTCTCCACAGGGGGCCGAAGCTTTCTTT
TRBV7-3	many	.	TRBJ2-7	CATKPRVYEQYF	TGTGCCACCAAGCCCAGGGTGTACGAGCAGTACTTC
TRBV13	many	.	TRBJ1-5	CASSLGRYSNQPQHF	TGTGCCAGCAGCTTAGGTCGGTATAGCAATCAGCCCCAGCATTTT
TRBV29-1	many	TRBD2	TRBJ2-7	CSAPGLAGTYEQYF	TGCAGCGCCCCCGGGCTAGCGGGGACCTACGAGCAGTACTTC
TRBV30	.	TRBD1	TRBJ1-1	CAWSQPGQGQRAFF	TGTGCCTGGAGCCAACCGGGACAGGGTCAGAGAGCTTTCTTT
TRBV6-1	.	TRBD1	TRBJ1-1	CASNPRDRGLTFF	TGTGCCAGCAACCCCCGGGACAGGGGTTTAACTTTCTTT
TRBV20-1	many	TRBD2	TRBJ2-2	CSATTLAGTSGTGELFF	TGCAGTGCCACAACCTTAGCAGGGACTAGCGGTACCGGGGAGCTGTTTTTT
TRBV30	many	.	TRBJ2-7	CAWSGKYEQYF	TGTGCCTGGAGTGGCAAATACGAGCAGTACTTC
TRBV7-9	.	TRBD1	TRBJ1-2	CASSTRQGNYGYTF	TGTGCCAGCAGCACACGACAGGGAAACTATGGCTACACCTTC
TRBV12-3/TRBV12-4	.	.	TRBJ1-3	CASSFELSGIRSGNTIYF	TGTGCCAGCAGTTTTGAGCTGTCGGGAATTCGCTCTGGAAACACCATATATTTT
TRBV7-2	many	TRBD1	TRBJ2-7	CASSLMGETGMSYEQYF	TGTGCCAGCAGCTTAATGGGGGAGACAGGGATGAGCTACGAGCAGTACTTC
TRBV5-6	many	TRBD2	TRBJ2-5	CASSFLSGGAETQYF	TGTGCCAGCAGCTTTCTCAGCGGGGGAGCGGAGACCCAGTACTTC
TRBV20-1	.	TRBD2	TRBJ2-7	CSARGPAGEVEQYF	TGCAGTGCTAGAGGCCCAGCGGGAGAAGTTGAGCAGTACTTC